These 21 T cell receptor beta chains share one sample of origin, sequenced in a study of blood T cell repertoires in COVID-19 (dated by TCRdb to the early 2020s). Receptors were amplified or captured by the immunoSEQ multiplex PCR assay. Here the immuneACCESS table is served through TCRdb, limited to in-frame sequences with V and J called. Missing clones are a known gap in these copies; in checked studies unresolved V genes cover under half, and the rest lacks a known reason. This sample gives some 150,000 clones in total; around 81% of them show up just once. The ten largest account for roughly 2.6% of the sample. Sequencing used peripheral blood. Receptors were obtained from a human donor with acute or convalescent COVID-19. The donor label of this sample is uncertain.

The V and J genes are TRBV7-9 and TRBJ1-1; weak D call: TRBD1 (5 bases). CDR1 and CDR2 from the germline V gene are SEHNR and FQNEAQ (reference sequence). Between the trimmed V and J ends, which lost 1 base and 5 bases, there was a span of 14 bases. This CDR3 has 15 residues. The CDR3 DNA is TGTGCCAGCAGCTTAGGGGGGGGAGCTGGGACTGAAGCTTTCTTT. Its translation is CASSLGGGAGTEAFF.

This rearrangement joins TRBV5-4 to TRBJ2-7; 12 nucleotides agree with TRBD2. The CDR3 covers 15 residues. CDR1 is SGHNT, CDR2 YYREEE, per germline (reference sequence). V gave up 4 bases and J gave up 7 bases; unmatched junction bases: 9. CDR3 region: CASSPGLAGSGEQYF. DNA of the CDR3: TGTGCCAGCAGCCCCGGACTAGCGGGAAGTGGTGAGCAGTACTTC.

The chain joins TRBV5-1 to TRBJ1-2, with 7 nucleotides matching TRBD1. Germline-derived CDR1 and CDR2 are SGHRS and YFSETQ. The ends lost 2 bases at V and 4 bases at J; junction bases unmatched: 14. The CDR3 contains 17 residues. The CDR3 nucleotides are TGCGCCAGCAGCTTTTTACCCGGGACAGTTTACTCCTATGGCTACACCTTC. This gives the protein CASSFLPGTVYSYGYTF.

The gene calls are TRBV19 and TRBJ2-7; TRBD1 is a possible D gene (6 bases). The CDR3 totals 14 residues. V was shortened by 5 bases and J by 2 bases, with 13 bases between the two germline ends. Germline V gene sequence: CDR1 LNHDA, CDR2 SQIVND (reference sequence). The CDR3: CASSPTGTPYEQYF. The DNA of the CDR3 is TGTGCCAGTAGTCCCACAGGGACCCCCTACGAGCAGTACTTC. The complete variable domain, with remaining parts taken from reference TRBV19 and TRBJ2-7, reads DGGITQSPKYLFRKEGQNVTLSCEQNLNHDAMYWYRQDPGQGLRLIYYSQIVNDFQKGDIAEGYSVSREKKESFPLTVTSAQKNPTAFYLCASSPTGTPYEQYFGPGTRLTVT.

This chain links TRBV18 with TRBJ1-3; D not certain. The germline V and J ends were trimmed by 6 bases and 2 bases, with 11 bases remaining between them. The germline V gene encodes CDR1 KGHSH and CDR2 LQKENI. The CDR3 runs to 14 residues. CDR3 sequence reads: CASSLGLPGNTIYF. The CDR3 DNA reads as TGTGCCAGCTCCCTCGGACTGCCTGGAAACACCATATATTTT.

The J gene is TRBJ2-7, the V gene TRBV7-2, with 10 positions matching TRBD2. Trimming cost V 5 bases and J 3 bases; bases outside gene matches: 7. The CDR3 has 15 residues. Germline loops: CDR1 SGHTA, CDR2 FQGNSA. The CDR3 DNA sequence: TGTGCCAGCAGCATCCTAGCGGGAGAATTCTACGAGCAGTACTTC. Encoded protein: CASSILAGEFYEQYF.

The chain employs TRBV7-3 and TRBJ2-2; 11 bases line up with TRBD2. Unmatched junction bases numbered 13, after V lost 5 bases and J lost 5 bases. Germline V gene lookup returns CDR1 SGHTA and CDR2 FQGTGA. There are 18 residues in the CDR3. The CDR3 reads CASSPPGLAGGLTGELFF. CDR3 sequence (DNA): TGTGCCAGCAGCCCCCCGGGATTAGCGGGGGGGCTTACCGGGGAGCTGTTTTTT.

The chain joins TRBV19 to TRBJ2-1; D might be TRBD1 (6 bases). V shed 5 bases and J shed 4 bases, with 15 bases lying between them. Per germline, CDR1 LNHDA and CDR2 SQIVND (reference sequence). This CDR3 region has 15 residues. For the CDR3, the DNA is TGTGCCAGTAGTCTTAGGACAGTAATTTACAATGAGCAGTTCTTC. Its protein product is CASSLRTVIYNEQFF.

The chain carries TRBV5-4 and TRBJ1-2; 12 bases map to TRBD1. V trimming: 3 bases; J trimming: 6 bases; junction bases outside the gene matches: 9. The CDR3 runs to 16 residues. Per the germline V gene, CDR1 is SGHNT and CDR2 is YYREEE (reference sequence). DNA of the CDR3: TGTGCCAGCAGCTCGACCGGGACAGGGGGCAGCGATGGCTACACCTTC. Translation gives CASSSTGTGGSDGYTF.

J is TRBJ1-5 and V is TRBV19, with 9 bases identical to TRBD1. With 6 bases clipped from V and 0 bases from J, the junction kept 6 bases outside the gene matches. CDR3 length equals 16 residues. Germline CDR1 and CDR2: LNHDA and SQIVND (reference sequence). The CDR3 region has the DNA TGTGCCAGTAGATCCGGGACAGGGCATAGCAATCAGCCCCAGCATTTT. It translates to CASRSGTGHSNQPQHF.

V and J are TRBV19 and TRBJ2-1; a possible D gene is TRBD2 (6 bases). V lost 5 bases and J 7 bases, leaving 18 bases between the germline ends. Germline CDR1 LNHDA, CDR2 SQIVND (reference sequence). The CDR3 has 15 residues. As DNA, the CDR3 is TGTGCCAGTAGTGGGCGGACGGGAGAGATGAATGAGCAGTTCTTC. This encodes CASSGRTGEMNEQFF. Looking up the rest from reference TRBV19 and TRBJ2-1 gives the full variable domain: DGGITQSPKYLFRKEGQNVTLSCEQNLNHDAMYWYRQDPGQGLRLIYYSQIVNDFQKGDIAEGYSVSREKKESFPLTVTSAQKNPTAFYLCASSGRTGEMNEQFFGPGTRLTVL.

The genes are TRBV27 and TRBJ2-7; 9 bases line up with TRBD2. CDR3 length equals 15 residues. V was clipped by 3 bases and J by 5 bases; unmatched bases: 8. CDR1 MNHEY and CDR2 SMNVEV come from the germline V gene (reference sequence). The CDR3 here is CASSFSGSLFHEQYF. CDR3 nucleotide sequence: TGTGCCAGCAGTTTTAGCGGGAGTCTGTTCCACGAGCAGTACTTC.

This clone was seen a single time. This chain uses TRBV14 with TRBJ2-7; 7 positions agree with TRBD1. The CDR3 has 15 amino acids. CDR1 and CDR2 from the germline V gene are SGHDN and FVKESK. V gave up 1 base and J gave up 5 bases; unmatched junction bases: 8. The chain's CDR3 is CASSQVVTGFNEQYF. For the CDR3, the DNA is TGTGCCAGCAGCCAAGTGGTGACAGGGTTCAACGAGCAGTACTTC.

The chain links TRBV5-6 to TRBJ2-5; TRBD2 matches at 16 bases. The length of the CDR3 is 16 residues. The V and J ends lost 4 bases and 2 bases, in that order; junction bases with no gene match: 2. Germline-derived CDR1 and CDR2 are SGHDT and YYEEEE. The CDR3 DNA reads TGTGCCAGCAGCCCGGGACTAGCGGGGGGGCAAGAGACCCAGTACTTC. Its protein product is CASSPGLAGGQETQYF.

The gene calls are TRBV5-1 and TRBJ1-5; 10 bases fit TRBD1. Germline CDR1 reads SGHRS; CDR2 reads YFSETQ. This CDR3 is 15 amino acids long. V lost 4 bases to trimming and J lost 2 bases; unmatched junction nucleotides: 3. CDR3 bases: TGCGCCAGCAGCATGACAGGGGGCGGCAATCAGCCCCAGCATTTT. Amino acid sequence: CASSMTGGGNQPQHF.

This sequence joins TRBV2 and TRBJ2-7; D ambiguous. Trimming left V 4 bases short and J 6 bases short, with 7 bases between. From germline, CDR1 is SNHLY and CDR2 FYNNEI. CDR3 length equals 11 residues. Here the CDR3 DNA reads TGTGCCAGCAGTGTCACGGGCGAGCAGTACTTC. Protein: CASSVTGEQYF. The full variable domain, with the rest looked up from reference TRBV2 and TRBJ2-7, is EPEVTQTPSHQVTQMGQEVILRCVPISNHLYFYWYRQILGQKVEFLVSFYNNEISEKSEIFDDQFSVERPDGSNFTLKIRSTKLEDSAMYFCASSVTGEQYFGPGTRLTVT.

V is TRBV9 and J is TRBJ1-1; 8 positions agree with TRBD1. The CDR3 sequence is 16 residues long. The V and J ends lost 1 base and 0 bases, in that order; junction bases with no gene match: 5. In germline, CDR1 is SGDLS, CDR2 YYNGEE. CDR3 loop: CASSVSADRVNTEAFF. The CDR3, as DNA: TGTGCCAGCAGCGTATCGGCGGACAGGGTGAACACTGAAGCTTTCTTT.

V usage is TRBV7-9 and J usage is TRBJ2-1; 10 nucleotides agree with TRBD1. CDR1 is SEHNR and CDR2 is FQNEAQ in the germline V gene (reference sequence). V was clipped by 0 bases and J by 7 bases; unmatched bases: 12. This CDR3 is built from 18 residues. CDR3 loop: CASSLARDRGSSRNEQFF. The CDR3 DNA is TGTGCCAGCAGCTTAGCGCGGGACAGGGGATCAAGTAGGAATGAGCAGTTCTTC.

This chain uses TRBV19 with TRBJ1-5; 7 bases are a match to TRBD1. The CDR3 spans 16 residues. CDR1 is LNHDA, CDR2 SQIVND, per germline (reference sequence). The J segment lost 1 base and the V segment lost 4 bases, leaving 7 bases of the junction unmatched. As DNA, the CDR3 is TGTGCCAGTAGTACCGGGACAGCTTACAGCAATCAGCCCCAGCATTTT. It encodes CASSTGTAYSNQPQHF.

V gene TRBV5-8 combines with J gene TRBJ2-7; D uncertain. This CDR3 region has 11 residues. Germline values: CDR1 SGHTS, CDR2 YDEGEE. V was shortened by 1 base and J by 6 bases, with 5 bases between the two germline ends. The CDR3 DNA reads TGTGCCAGCAGCTTGCCGGGCGAGCAGTACTTC. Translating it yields CASSLPGEQYF.

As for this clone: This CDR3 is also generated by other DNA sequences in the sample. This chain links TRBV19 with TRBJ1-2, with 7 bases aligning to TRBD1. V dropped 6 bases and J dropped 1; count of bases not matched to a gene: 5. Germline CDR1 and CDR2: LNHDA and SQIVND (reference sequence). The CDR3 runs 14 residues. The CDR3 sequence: CASSTTGDNYGYTF. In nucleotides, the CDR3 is TGTGCCAGTAGCACTACAGGGGATAACTATGGCTACACCTTC.